These 9 T cell receptor beta chains came from one sample sequenced in a study of persistence of HIV-infected CD4 T cells. These receptors lack a known antigen. Sequencing used immunoSEQ version 4 in survey mode. The protocol was immunoSEQ multiplex PCR, while the TCRdb copy is restricted to in-frame clones and leaves out a portion. The profile shows 40,000 to 55,000 clones, about 80% of them singletons. Cells were stimulated with CMV-infected fibroblast lysates at 8 to 10 ug/mL. CD40L-negative CD69-negative CD45RO-high memory CD4+ T cells were sorted as populations depleted of antigen-responding cells. Sequenced material: CD4+ T cells sorted from PBMCs after approximately 18-hour stimulation, taken from a patient who received antiretroviral therapy. These receptors were obtained from an adult man with HIV who was CMV-seropositive.

CDR3 bases: TGTGCCAGCACCCCGGGACAGAACTCCTACGAGCAGTACTTC. Amino acid sequence: CASTPGQNSYEQYF. The gene calls are TRBV6-5 and TRBJ2-7; 7 bases align to TRBD1. The CDR3 length is 14 residues. Germline assignment: CDR1 MNHEY and CDR2 SVGAGI. V was clipped by 7 bases and J by 0 bases; unmatched bases: 6.

J is TRBJ2-1 and V is TRBV10-2; 9 nucleotides line up with TRBD2. There are 15 residues in the CDR3. J gave up 5 bases and V 7 bases, and 9 bases lay outside the gene matches. Germline CDR1 reads WSHSY; CDR2 reads SAAADI. The CDR3 loop reads CASKSGLAGNNEQFF. CDR3 sequence (DNA): TGCGCCAGCAAAAGCGGCCTAGCGGGAAACAATGAGCAGTTCTTC.

This clone has a handful of counts. This sequence joins TRBV4-1 and TRBJ2-1; D gene unclear. The CDR3 is made up of 16 amino acids. CDR1 MGHRA and CDR2 YSYEKL come from the germline V gene. V shed 0 bases and J shed 0 bases, with 9 bases lying between them. The CDR3 bases are TGCGCCAGCAGCCAAGATAGCAGTAGCTCCTACAATGAGCAGTTCTTC. Amino acid sequence: CASSQDSSSSYNEQFF.

V and J are TRBV7-7 and TRBJ2-2, with D possibly TRBD1 on 6 matching bases. Germline assignment: CDR1 SSHAT and CDR2 FNYEAQ (reference sequence). Deletions cut 6 bases from V and 5 bases from J, with 13 bases between. The CDR3 loop spans 14 amino acids. The CDR3 sequence: CASRGDKTTGELFF. DNA for the CDR3: TGTGCCAGCAGGGGGGACAAGACAACCGGGGAGCTGTTTTTT.

The chain joins TRBV7-2 to TRBJ1-2, with D perhaps matching TRBD1 (6 bases). Germline CDR1 and CDR2: SGHTA and FQGNSA. CDR3 length equals 14 residues. Trimming took off 2 bases at V and 6 bases at J, with 13 bases between the two ends. Here the CDR3 reads CASSLKGQGHGYTF. The CDR3 DNA reads as TGTGCCAGCAGCTTAAAGGGCCAGGGGCATGGCTACACCTTC.

Sample share makes this clone medium-sized. This chain uses TRBV19 with TRBJ1-1; 9 bases match TRBD1. The germline CDR1 and CDR2 sequences are LNHDA and SQIVND (reference sequence). The V segment lost 6 bases and the J segment 4 bases; nucleotides outside the gene matches: 12. The CDR3 totals 16 residues. The CDR3 here is CASSALPGQGSTEAFF. The CDR3 DNA sequence: TGTGCCAGTAGCGCTCTCCCGGGACAGGGCTCCACTGAAGCTTTCTTT.

This chain links TRBV11-1 with TRBJ1-4, with D perhaps TRBD1 (5 bases). The CDR3 runs to 14 residues. The V end was cut by 2 bases, the J end by 7 bases, with 11 bases between. The germline V gene encodes CDR1 SGHAT and CDR2 FQDESV (reference sequence). The CDR3 DNA follows: TGTGCCAGCAGCTTAACCGGGACTGCTGAAAAACTGTTTTTT. Translating gives CASSLTGTAEKLFF.

This chain connects TRBV7-3 to TRBJ1-5; maybe TRBD1 (5 bases). The germline V and J ends were trimmed by 5 bases and 4 bases, with 15 bases remaining between them. Germline values: CDR1 SGHTA, CDR2 FQGTGA. The CDR3 is 15 amino acids. CDR3 region: CASSPQGGWNQPQHF. CDR3 DNA sequence: TGTGCCAGCAGCCCTCAGGGAGGGTGGAATCAGCCCCAGCATTTT. Variable domain in full (rest from reference TRBV7-3 and TRBJ1-5): GAGVSQTPSNKVTEKGKYVELRCDPISGHTALYWYRQSLGQGPEFLIYFQGTGAADDSGLPNDRFFAVRPEGSVSTLKIQRTERGDSAVYLCASSPQGGWNQPQHFGDGTRLSIL.

This clone is medium-sized in the sample. This chain joins TRBV7-9 and TRBJ1-6; possible D gene TRBD1, 6 bases. The germline V gene has CDR1 SEHNR and CDR2 FQNEAQ (reference sequence). The germline V and J ends were trimmed by 1 base and 10 bases, with 14 bases remaining between them. CDR3 length equals 15 residues. The CDR3 here is CASSLEGGDISPLHF. The CDR3 nucleotides read TGTGCCAGCAGCTTAGAAGGTGGGGACATCTCACCCCTCCACTTT.